The TCR beta chain described here comes from a study of blood T cell repertoires in COVID-19. This clone has a handful of counts. Using immunoSEQ multiplex PCR, the repertoire was profiled, and TCRdb retains in-frame clones only, with some absent. The table has about 190,000 clones, about 86% seen once. The sequence derives from a man aged 25-40 years with active or convalescent COVID-19. Material for sequencing was peripheral blood.

The CDR3 nucleotides are TGTGCCAGCAGTGAAGTTCCGGGGGGAGAAAAACTGTTTTTT. This encodes CASSEVPGGEKLFF. The chain links TRBV2 to TRBJ1-4; D perhaps matches TRBD1 (5 bases). CDR3 size: 14 residues. Deletions cut 1 base from V and 8 bases from J, with 11 bases between. Germline V gene data show CDR1 as SNHLY and CDR2 as FYNNEI.